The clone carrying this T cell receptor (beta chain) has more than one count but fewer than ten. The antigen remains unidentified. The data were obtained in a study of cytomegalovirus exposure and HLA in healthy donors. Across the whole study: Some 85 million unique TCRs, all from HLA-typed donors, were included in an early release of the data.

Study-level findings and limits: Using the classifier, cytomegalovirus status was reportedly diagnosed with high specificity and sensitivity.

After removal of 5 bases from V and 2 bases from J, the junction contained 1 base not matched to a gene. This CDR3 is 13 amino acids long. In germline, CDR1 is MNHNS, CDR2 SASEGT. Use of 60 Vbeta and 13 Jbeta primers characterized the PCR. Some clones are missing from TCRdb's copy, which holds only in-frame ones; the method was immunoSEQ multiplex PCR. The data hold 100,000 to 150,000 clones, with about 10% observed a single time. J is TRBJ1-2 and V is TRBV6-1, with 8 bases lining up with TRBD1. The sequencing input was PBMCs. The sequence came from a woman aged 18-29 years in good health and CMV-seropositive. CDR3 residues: CASSRDRNYGYTF. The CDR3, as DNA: TGTGCCAGCAGTCGGGACAGGAACTATGGCTACACCTTC.